This paragraph reports one T cell receptor beta chain. Its antigen is still unknown. Once obtained from cultured CD4+ T cells, the DNA was sequenced using the Oncomine TCR Beta short-read assay. It was cultured CD4+ T cells from which genomic DNA was extracted. One entry per CDR3 protein results from TCRdb running MiXCR on the PCR reads. The sample yields around 26,000 distinct CDR3 sequences, approximately 67% seen once. Sample treatment: 10-day PBMC culture with coronavirus spike peptide pools or control peptides (ViraFEST assay). Peptide pools at roughly 11 ug/ml stimulated roughly 1.9 million PBMCs per well with roughly 9 IU/ml IL-2. This sample was included in a study of vaccination and CD4 T cells after COVID-19. CDR1 MNHEY and CDR2 SMNVEV come from the germline V gene (reference sequence). This CDR3 contains 16 residues. Trimming pared 1 base from V and 4 bases from J, leaving 17 bases between.

Broader study findings: Relatively few convalescent patients were studied; early post-infection timepoints were not included. Counts of SARS-CoV-2-reactive clonotypes had a median that went from about 20 to 38, a nonsignificant change.

The sequence derives from a human donor who received a COVID-19 vaccine. This chain uses TRBV27 with TRBJ2-7; possible D gene TRBD1, 6 bases. The material was CD4+ T cells from blood, cultured in vitro, obtained after SARS-CoV-2 vaccination. For the CDR3, the DNA is TGTGCCAGCAGTTTATGGGGGCAGCTGCCTTGGTACGAGCAGTACTTC. Translating it yields CASSLWGQLPWYEQYF.